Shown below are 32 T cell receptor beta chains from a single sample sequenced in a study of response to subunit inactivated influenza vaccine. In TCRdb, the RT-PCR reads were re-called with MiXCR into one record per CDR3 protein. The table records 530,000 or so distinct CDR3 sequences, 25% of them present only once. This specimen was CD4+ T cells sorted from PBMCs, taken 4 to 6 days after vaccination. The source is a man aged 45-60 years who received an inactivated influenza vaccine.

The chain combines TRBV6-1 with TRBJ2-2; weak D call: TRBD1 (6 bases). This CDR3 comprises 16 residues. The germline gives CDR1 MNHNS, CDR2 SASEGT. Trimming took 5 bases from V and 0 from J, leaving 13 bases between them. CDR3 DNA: TGTGCCAGCAGTAGTGGGACACACTCGAACACCGGGGAGCTGTTTTTT. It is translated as CASSSGTHSNTGELFF.

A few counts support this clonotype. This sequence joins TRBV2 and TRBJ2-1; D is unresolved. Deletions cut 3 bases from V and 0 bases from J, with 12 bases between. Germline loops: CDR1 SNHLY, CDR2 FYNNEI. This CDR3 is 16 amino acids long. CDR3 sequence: CASSDVLISSYNEQFF. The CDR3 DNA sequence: TGTGCCAGCAGTGATGTGTTGATAAGCTCCTACAATGAGCAGTTCTTC.

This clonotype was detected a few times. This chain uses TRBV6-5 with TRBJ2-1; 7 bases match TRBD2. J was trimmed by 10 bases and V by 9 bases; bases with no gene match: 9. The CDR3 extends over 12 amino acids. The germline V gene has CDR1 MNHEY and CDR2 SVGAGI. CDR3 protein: CASTTGTTEQFF. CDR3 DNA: TGTGCCAGTACAACCGGGACTACCGAGCAGTTCTTC.

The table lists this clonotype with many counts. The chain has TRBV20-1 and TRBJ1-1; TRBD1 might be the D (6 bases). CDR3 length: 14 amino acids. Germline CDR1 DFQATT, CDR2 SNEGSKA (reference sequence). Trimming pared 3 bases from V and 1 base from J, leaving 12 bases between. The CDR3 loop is CSARDSSGNTEAFF. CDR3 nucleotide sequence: TGCAGTGCTAGGGACAGCTCAGGGAACACTGAAGCTTTCTTT.

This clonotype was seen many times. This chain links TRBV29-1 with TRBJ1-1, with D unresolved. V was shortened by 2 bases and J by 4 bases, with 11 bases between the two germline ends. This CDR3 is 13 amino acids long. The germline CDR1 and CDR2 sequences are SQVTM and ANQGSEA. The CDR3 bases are TGCAGCGTTGAATCTAAGCTTGGCACTGAAGCTTTCTTT. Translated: CSVESKLGTEAFF.

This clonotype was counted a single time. This CDR3 is CASSVQGRGLYNEQFF. The DNA for the CDR3 is TGTGCCAGCAGCGTACAAGGTCGCGGCCTTTACAATGAGCAGTTCTTC. The gene calls are TRBV7-2 and TRBJ2-1, with D unclear. Germline V lookup: CDR1 SGHTA, CDR2 FQGNSA. There are 16 residues in the CDR3. Trimming took off 5 bases at V and 4 bases at J, with 18 bases between the two ends.

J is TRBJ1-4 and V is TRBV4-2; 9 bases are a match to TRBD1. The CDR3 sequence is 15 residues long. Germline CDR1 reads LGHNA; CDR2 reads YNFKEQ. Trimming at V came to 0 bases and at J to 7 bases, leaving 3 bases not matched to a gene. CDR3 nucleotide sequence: TGTGCCAGCAGCCAAGATGACAGGGGGTTTGAAAAACTGTTTTTT. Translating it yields CASSQDDRGFEKLFF.

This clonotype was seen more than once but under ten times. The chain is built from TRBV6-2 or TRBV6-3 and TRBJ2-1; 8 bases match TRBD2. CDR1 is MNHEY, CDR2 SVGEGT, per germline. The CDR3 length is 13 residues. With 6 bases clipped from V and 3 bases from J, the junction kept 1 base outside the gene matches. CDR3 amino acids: CASRLADYNEQFF. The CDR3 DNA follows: TGTGCCAGCAGACTAGCGGACTACAATGAGCAGTTCTTC.

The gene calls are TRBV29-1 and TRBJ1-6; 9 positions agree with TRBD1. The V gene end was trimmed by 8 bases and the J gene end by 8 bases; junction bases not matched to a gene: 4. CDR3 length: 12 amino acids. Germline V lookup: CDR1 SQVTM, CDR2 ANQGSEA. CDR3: CSPRQGDSPLHF. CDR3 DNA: TGCAGCCCGAGACAGGGGGATTCACCCCTCCACTTT.

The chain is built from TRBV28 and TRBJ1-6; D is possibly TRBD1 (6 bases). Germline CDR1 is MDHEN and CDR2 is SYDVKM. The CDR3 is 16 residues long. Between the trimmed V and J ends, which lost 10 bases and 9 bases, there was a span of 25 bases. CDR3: CATRRGHPGSLSPLHF. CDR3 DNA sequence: TGTGCCACCAGACGGGGGCACCCTGGCTCGCTTTCACCCCTCCACTTT.

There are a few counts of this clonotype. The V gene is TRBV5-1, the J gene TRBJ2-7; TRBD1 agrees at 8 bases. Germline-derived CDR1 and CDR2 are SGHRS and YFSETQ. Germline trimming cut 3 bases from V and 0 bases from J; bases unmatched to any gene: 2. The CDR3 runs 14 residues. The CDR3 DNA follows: TGCGCCAGCAGCTGGACAGGGAACTCCTACGAGCAGTACTTC. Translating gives CASSWTGNSYEQYF.

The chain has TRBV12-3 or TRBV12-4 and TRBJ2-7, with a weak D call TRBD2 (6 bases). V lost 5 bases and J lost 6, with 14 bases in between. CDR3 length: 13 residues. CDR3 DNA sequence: TGTGCCAGCAGTCTGGGACTTCTTTCCGAGCAGTACTTC. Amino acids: CASSLGLLSEQYF.

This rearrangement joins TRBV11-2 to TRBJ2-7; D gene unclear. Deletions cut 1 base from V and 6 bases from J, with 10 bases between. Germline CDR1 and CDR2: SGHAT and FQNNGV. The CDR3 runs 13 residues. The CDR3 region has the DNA TGTGCCAGCAGCTTAGTCTTGCGGCGCGAGCAGTACTTC. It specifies CASSLVLRREQYF.

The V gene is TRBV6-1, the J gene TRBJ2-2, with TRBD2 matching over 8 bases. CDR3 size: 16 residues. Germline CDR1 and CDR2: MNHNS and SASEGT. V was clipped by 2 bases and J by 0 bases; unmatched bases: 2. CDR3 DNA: TGTGCCAGCAGTGAAAGAGCGGGGGCGAACACCGGGGAGCTGTTTTTT. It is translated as CASSERAGANTGELFF.

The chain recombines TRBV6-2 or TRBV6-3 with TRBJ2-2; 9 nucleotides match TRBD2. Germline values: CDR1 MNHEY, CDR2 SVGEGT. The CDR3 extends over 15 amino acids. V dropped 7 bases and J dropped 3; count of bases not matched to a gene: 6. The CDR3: CASKTGTSHTGELFF. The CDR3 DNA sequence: TGTGCCAGCAAGACCGGGACTAGCCACACCGGGGAGCTGTTTTTT.

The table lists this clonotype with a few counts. The CDR3 bases are TGTGCCACCAGCCGGGGACAAGGGAACTACAATGAGCAGTTCTTC. Its translation: CATSRGQGNYNEQFF. The rearrangement links TRBV24-1 to TRBJ2-1, with D maybe TRBD1 (6 bases). The V and J ends lost 7 bases and 3 bases respectively, with 15 bases between them. Germline CDR1 is KGHDR and CDR2 is SFDVKD. The CDR3 has 15 residues.

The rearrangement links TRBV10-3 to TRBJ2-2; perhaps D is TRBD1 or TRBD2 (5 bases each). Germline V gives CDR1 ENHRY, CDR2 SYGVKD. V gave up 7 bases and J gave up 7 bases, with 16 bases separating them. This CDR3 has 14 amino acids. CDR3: CAIKASGDVGELFF. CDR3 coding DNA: TGTGCCATCAAAGCCTCCGGGGACGTCGGGGAGCTGTTTTTT.

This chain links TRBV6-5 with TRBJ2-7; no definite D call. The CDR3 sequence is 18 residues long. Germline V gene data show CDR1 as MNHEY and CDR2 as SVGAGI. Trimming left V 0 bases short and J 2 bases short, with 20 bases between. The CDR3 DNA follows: TGTGCCAGCAGTTACTCCTTCCCCTTGGCGGAGCCTCCCTACGAGCAGTACTTC. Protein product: CASSYSFPLAEPPYEQYF.

Here the CDR3 reads CSASGGFTGELFF. Written as DNA, the CDR3 is TGCAGTGCTAGTGGAGGCTTCACCGGGGAGCTGTTTTTT. The gene calls are TRBV20-1 and TRBJ2-2, with D possibly matching TRBD2 (5 bases). This CDR3 spans 13 amino acids. Germline V gene sequence: CDR1 DFQATT, CDR2 SNEGSKA (reference sequence). Deletions cut 3 bases from V and 4 bases from J, with 9 bases between.

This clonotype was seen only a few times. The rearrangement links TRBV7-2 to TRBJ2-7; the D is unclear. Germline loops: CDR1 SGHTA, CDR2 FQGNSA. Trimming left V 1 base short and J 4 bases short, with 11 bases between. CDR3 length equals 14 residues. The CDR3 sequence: CASSLDPTHYEQYF. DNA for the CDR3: TGTGCCAGCAGCTTAGATCCGACTCATTACGAGCAGTACTTC.

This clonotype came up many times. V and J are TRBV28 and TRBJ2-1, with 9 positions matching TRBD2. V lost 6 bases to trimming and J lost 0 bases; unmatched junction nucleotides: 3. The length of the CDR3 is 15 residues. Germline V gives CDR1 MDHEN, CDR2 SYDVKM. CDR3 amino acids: CASRSSGGSYNEQFF. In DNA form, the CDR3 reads TGTGCCAGCAGGAGTAGCGGGGGCTCCTACAATGAGCAGTTCTTC.

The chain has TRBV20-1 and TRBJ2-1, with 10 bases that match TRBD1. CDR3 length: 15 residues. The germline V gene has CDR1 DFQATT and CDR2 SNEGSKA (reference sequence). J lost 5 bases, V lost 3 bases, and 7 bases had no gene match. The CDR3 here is CSARTGGSLNNEQFF. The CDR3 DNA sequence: TGCAGTGCTAGGACAGGGGGCTCCCTTAACAATGAGCAGTTCTTC.

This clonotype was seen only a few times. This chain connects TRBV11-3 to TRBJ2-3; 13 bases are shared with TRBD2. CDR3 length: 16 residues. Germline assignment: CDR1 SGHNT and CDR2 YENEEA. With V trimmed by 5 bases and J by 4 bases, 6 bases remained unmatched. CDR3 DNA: TGTGCCAGCAGCCATGGACTAGCGGGAGCCTCAGATACGCAGTATTTT. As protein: CASSHGLAGASDTQYF.

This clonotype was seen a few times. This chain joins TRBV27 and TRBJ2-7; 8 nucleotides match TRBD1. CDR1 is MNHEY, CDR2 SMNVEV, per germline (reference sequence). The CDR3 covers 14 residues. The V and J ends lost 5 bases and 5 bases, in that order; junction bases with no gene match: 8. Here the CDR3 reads CASSIKTGVHEQYF. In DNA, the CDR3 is TGTGCCAGCAGTATAAAGACAGGGGTACACGAGCAGTACTTC.

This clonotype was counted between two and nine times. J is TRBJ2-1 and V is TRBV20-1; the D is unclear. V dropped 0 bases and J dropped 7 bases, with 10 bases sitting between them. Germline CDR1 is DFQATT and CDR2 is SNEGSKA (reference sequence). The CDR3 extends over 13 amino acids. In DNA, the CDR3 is TGCAGTGCTAGAGAGCAGAGTGGGAATGAGCAGTTCTTC. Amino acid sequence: CSAREQSGNEQFF.

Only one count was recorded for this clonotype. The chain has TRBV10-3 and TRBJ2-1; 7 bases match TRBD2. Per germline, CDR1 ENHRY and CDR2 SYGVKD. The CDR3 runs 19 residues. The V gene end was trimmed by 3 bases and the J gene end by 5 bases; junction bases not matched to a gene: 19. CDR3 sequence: CAISDPGLPTLNINNEQFF. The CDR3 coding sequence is TGTGCCATCAGTGATCCGGGACTACCAACTCTTAACATAAACAATGAGCAGTTCTTC.

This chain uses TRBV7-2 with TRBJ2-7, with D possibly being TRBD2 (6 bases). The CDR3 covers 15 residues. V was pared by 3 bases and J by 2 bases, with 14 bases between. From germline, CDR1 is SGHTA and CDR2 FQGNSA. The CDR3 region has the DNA TGTGCCAGCAGCTTGGGACTTACGGTCCCCTACGAGCAGTACTTC. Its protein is CASSLGLTVPYEQYF.

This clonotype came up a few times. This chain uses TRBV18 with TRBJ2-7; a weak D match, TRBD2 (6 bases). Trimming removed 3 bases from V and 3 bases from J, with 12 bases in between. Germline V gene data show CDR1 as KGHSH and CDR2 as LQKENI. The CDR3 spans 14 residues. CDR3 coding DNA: TGTGCCAGCTCACCCCGTAACGGGGGCTACGAGCAGTACTTC. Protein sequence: CASSPRNGGYEQYF.

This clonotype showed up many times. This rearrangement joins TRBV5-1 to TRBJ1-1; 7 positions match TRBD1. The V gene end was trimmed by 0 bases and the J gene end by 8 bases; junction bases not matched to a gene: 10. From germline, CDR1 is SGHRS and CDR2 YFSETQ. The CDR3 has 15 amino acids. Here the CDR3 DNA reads TGCGCCAGCAGCTTGGGACTCGACAGGGTATGGGAAGCTTTCTTT. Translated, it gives CASSLGLDRVWEAFF.

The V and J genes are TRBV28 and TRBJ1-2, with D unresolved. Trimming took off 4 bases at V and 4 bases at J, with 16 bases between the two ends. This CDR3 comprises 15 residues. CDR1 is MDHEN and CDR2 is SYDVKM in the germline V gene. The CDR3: CASSSRSRIIYGYTF. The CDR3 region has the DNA TGTGCCAGCAGTTCACGTTCTCGGATAATCTATGGCTACACCTTC.

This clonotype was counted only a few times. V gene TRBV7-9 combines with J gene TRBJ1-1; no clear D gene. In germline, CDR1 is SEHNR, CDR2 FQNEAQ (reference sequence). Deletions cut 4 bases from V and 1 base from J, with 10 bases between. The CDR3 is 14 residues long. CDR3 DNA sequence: TGTGCCAGCAGCTCGCTCGGGAAGAACACTGAAGCTTTCTTT. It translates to CASSSLGKNTEAFF.

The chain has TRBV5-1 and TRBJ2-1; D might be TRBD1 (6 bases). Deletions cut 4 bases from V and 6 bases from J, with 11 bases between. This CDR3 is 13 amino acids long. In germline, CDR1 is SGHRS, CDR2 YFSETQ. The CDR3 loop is CASSLRGSNEQFF. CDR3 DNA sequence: TGCGCCAGCAGCCTCAGGGGTTCCAATGAGCAGTTCTTC.